Following are 25 T cell receptor beta chains from one sample sequenced in a study of OX40 agonist ivuxolimab in advanced cancers. Assay: immunoSEQ multiplex PCR; the TCRdb copy retains only in-frame clones and omits some. The table records approximately 72,000 clones, around 88% of them present only once. The sample was CD4+ or CD8+ T cells sorted from blood, taken in a trial of the OX40 agonist ivuxolimab. These receptors all stem from an adult with an advanced solid tumor such as melanoma, head and neck, liver or kidney cancer.

V gene TRBV16 combines with J gene TRBJ2-7; D is possibly TRBD2 (5 bases). Germline values: CDR1 KGHSY, CDR2 FQNENV. Trimming removed 2 bases from V and 6 bases from J, with 14 bases in between. The CDR3 is made up of 14 amino acids. The CDR3: CASSQALQGGEQYF. The CDR3 DNA reads TGTGCCAGCAGCCAAGCCCTGCAAGGAGGCGAGCAGTACTTC.

The chain combines TRBV5-1 with TRBJ2-7; 8 bases align to TRBD2. CDR1 and CDR2 (germline): SGHRS, YFSETQ. The junction had 6 bases not matched to a gene; V was cut back by 4 bases and J by 3 bases. This CDR3 has 14 amino acids. In DNA, the CDR3 is TGCGCCAGCAGCCGGGTTAGCGGGGTCTACGAGCAGTACTTC. Amino acids: CASSRVSGVYEQYF.

This sequence joins TRBV9 and TRBJ2-7; TRBD2 agrees at 15 bases. Germline CDR1 reads SGDLS; CDR2 reads YYNGEE. Trimming took 7 bases from V and 7 from J; bases not matched to a gene: 15. The CDR3 has 17 amino acids. CDR3 in DNA: TGTGCCAGCGGGGCTTGGACTAGCGGGAGGGGCTCGGGGGAGCAGTACTTC. Protein: CASGAWTSGRGSGEQYF.

In its sample, this clone was seen a few times. V and J are TRBV30 and TRBJ1-5; D is possibly TRBD1 (6 bases). V lost 3 bases and J lost 4, with 16 bases in between. CDR1 is GTSNPN and CDR2 is SVGIG in the germline V gene (reference sequence). The CDR3 runs to 15 residues. The DNA of the CDR3 is TGTGCCTGGAGCGGAACAGGGATTGGGAATCAGCCCCAGCATTTT. Protein: CAWSGTGIGNQPQHF.

The CDR3 DNA reads TGCGCCAGCAGCCAAGATCAATACAATCAGCCCCAGCATTTT. This codes for CASSQDQYNQPQHF. The V and J genes are TRBV4-1 and TRBJ1-5; no reliable D call. This CDR3 has 14 residues. From germline, CDR1 is MGHRA and CDR2 YSYEKL. Trimming removed 0 bases from V and 3 bases from J, with 6 bases in between.

This clone was found a few times. The germline gene is not matched at one end of the junction; a read error may be the cause. This CDR3 reads CASSYSYSAGANVLTF. CDR3 coding DNA: TGTGCCAGCAGCTACTCTTACAGCGCTGGGGCCAACGTCCTGACTTTC. The chain is built from TRBV6-5 and TRBJ2-6; D unresolved. The germline V gene has CDR1 MNHEY and CDR2 SVGAGI. CDR3 length equals 16 residues.

This clone showed up just once. This chain links TRBV7-8 with TRBJ1-5, with D unresolved. Germline assignment: CDR1 SGHVS and CDR2 FQNEAQ. Trimming left V 1 base short and J 7 bases short, with 8 bases between. CDR3 length equals 13 residues. CDR3 nucleotides: TGTGCCAGCAGCTTAGGCAGAAGACAGCCCCAGCATTTT. The encoded protein is CASSLGRRQPQHF.

The chain is built from TRBV30 and TRBJ1-1, with 9 bases matching TRBD1. Germline-derived CDR1 and CDR2 are GTSNPN and SVGIG (reference sequence). V lost 2 bases and J lost 0; bases outside the gene matches: 1. The CDR3 extends over 14 amino acids. This chain's CDR3 is CAWSRDRVNTEAFF. The CDR3 region has the DNA TGTGCCTGGAGTAGGGACAGGGTGAACACTGAAGCTTTCTTT.

The chain employs TRBV11-3 and TRBJ2-1; the match to TRBD1 covers 10 bases. V shed 5 bases and J 4 bases; nucleotides not matched to a gene: 5. Germline values: CDR1 SGHNT, CDR2 YENEEA. This CDR3 contains 15 residues. CDR3 nucleotide sequence: TGTGCCAGCAGCCAGGAGGGACAGGGGTACAATGAGCAGTTCTTC. As protein: CASSQEGQGYNEQFF. Based on the CDR3 plus reference TRBV11-3 and TRBJ2-1, the full variable domain is EAGVVQSPRYKIIEKKQPVAFWCNPISGHNTLYWYLQNLGQGPELLIRYENEEAVDDSQLPKDRFSAERLKGVDSTLKIQPAELGDSAVYLCASSQEGQGYNEQFFGPGTRLTVL.

The DNA for the CDR3 is TGTGCCAGCAGTTACTATGACAGGGGTTTAGATGGCTACACCTTC. It is translated as CASSYYDRGLDGYTF. This chain uses TRBV6-5 with TRBJ1-2; TRBD1 agrees at 8 bases. The CDR3 has 15 amino acids. Germline V gene lookup returns CDR1 MNHEY and CDR2 SVGAGI. The junction had 7 bases not matched to a gene; V was cut back by 1 base and J by 6 bases.

The J gene is TRBJ2-1, the V gene TRBV30; D possibly corresponds to TRBD2 (6 bases). V lost 4 bases, J lost 0 bases, and 22 bases lay in between. The CDR3 consists of 18 residues. Germline V CDR1 and CDR2: GTSNPN, SVGIG (reference sequence). This chain's CDR3 is CAWNAGLLAPSSYNEQFF. For the CDR3, the DNA is TGTGCCTGGAACGCGGGGCTTCTAGCGCCTAGCTCCTACAATGAGCAGTTCTTC.

J is TRBJ2-5 and V is TRBV7-9; 8 bases map to TRBD2. Germline trimming cut 0 bases from V and 5 bases from J; bases unmatched to any gene: 11. This CDR3 has 17 residues. Germline V gene lookup returns CDR1 SEHNR and CDR2 FQNEAQ (reference sequence). The CDR3 coding sequence is TGTGCCAGCAGCTTAGCGCTGGTAGCGGGATCGGGCGAGACCCAGTACTTC. Translating gives CASSLALVAGSGETQYF. The full variable domain, with the rest looked up from reference TRBV7-9 and TRBJ2-5, is DTGVSQNPRHKITKRGQNVTFRCDPISEHNRLYWYRQTLGQGPEFLTYFQNEAQLEKSRLLSDRFSAERPKGSFSTLEIQRTEQGDSAMYLCASSLALVAGSGETQYFGPGTRLLVL.

The chain uses TRBV9 and TRBJ2-3; 12 bases match TRBD2. Losses at the gene ends were 0 bases for V and 2 bases for J; bases not matched to a gene: 7. This CDR3 comprises 18 residues. From germline, CDR1 is SGDLS and CDR2 YYNGEE. The CDR3 coding sequence is TGTGCCAGCAGCGTAGCCCCACTAGCGGGAGGTCCCACAGATACGCAGTATTTT. Amino acids: CASSVAPLAGGPTDTQYF.

CDR3 loop: CATSRGNPRGNYEQYF. In nucleotides, the CDR3 is TGTGCCACCAGCAGAGGAAACCCAAGGGGGAACTACGAGCAGTACTTC. The rearrangement links TRBV15 to TRBJ2-7; D is perhaps TRBD1 (6 bases). The V gene's germline CDR1 is LNHNV and CDR2 YYDKDF (reference sequence). The CDR3 is 16 amino acids. Trimming took 1 base from V and 3 from J, leaving 16 bases between them.

J is TRBJ2-3 and V is TRBV7-2; no firm D call. Trimming took off 5 bases at V and 0 bases at J, with 15 bases between the two ends. CDR3 length equals 16 residues. Germline V gene lookup returns CDR1 SGHTA and CDR2 FQGNSA. The CDR3 nucleotides are TGTGCCAGCAGCCCTCGTTCAAGGGCTAGCACAGATACGCAGTATTTT. Translated, it gives CASSPRSRASTDTQYF.

The chain combines TRBV18 with TRBJ1-5, with 11 bases identical to TRBD1. Germline V gene data show CDR1 as KGHSH and CDR2 as LQKENI. The CDR3 loop spans 15 amino acids. V gave up 3 bases and J gave up 6 bases; unmatched junction bases: 4. CDR3 DNA: TGTGCCAGCTCACCGGGACAGGGGGGGAGTCAGCCCCAGCATTTT. Protein sequence: CASSPGQGGSQPQHF.

This clone has a single count. The chain couples TRBV4-3 to TRBJ2-3; 13 bases fit TRBD2. The CDR3 is 17 residues long. The germline V gene encodes CDR1 LGHNA and CDR2 YSLEER. The V gene end was trimmed by 4 bases and the J gene end by 2 bases; junction bases not matched to a gene: 6. The CDR3 DNA reads TGCGCCAGCAGCCTCCGGACTAGCGGGGGTTCCACAGATACGCAGTATTTT. It encodes CASSLRTSGGSTDTQYF.

This sequence joins TRBV5-1 and TRBJ1-6, with 9 bases that match TRBD1. The CDR3 has 16 residues. The V gene's germline CDR1 is SGHRS and CDR2 YFSETQ. The V segment lost 4 bases and the J segment 0 bases; nucleotides outside the gene matches: 2. In nucleotides, the CDR3 is TGCGCCAGCAGCGCGGGACAGGGCTCCTATAATTCACCCCTCCACTTT. This gives the protein CASSAGQGSYNSPLHF.

The chain joins TRBV5-1 to TRBJ2-1; D gene ambiguous. Trimming left V 4 bases short and J 9 bases short, with 17 bases between. CDR3 length equals 14 residues. CDR1 and CDR2 from the germline V gene are SGHRS and YFSETQ. The CDR3 protein is CASSPSTNPTEQFF. DNA for the CDR3: TGCGCCAGCAGCCCTTCGACAAACCCTACTGAGCAGTTCTTC.

J is TRBJ1-2 and V is TRBV4-3; D unresolved. The CDR3 loop spans 16 amino acids. V dropped 0 bases and J dropped 4 bases, with 15 bases sitting between them. Germline V gene sequence: CDR1 LGHNA, CDR2 YSLEER. The CDR3 here is CASSQERSGWGYGYTF. The CDR3, as DNA: TGCGCCAGCAGCCAAGAAAGGTCGGGCTGGGGCTATGGCTACACCTTC.

In this sample, this clone turned up many times. J is TRBJ2-1 and V is TRBV5-1, with D possibly matching TRBD2 (6 bases). The germline V and J ends were trimmed by 3 bases and 0 bases, with 7 bases remaining between them. The CDR3 loop spans 14 amino acids. Germline assignment: CDR1 SGHRS and CDR2 YFSETQ. As DNA, the CDR3 is TGCGCCAGCAGCTCGGGGGACTCCTACAATGAGCAGTTCTTC. Protein: CASSSGDSYNEQFF. Full variable domain (missing parts from reference TRBV5-1 and TRBJ2-1): KAGVTQTPRYLIKTRGQQVTLSCSPISGHRSVSWYQQTPGQGLQFLFEYFSETQRNKGNFPGRFSGRQFSNSRSEMNVSTLELGDSALYLCASSSGDSYNEQFFGPGTRLTVL.

The chain is built from TRBV7-2 and TRBJ2-5; 8 bases map to TRBD2. Germline loops: CDR1 SGHTA, CDR2 FQGNSA. Losses at the gene ends were 5 bases for V and 7 bases for J; bases not matched to a gene: 12. CDR3 length: 15 amino acids. This chain's CDR3 is CASSPREGKWGTQYF. In DNA, the CDR3 is TGTGCCAGCAGCCCCCGGGAGGGAAAATGGGGGACCCAGTACTTC.

A single count supports this clone. This chain joins TRBV19 and TRBJ2-2; 8 bases agree with TRBD1. Trimming removed 7 bases from V and 4 bases from J; junction bases left unmatched: 8. CDR3 length equals 15 residues. In germline, CDR1 is LNHDA, CDR2 SQIVND (reference sequence). CDR3 DNA: TGTGCCAGTAAAGACCAGGGGGCGGGCACCGGGGAGCTGTTTTTT. Its translation is CASKDQGAGTGELFF.

This clone came up once. This chain joins TRBV11-2 and TRBJ1-5; 10 nucleotides agree with TRBD1. The junction had 7 bases not matched to a gene; V was cut back by 5 bases and J by 0 bases. The germline V gene encodes CDR1 SGHAT and CDR2 FQNNGV. The CDR3 has 17 residues. The CDR3 coding sequence is TGTGCCAGCAGCCCAGCGGGGGACAGGGGTAGCAATCAGCCCCAGCATTTT. Encoded protein: CASSPAGDRGSNQPQHF.

The rearrangement uses TRBV9 and TRBJ2-1; a weak D match, TRBD2 (5 bases). This CDR3 has 16 amino acids. V was pared by 0 bases and J by 2 bases, with 12 bases between. In germline, CDR1 is SGDLS, CDR2 YYNGEE. Written as DNA, the CDR3 is TGTGCCAGCAGCGTAGTTGAAGCGGAGACCTACAATGAGCAGTTCTTC. This sequence encodes CASSVVEAETYNEQFF. Drawing the rest from reference TRBV9 and TRBJ2-1, the complete variable domain is DSGVTQTPKHLITATGQRVTLRCSPRSGDLSVYWYQQSLDQGLQFLIQYYNGEERAKGNILERFSAQQFPDLHSELNLSSLELGDSALYFCASSVVEAETYNEQFFGPGTRLTVL.